This T cell receptor beta chain was retrieved from a study of cytomegalovirus exposure and HLA in healthy donors. Whole-study results and caveats: The study flagged some 180 TCR beta chains as cytomegalovirus-associated. In the approximately 130 validation repertoires, a later analysis found that first-cohort TCR clusters tended to co-occur. It was reportedly the case that the classifier diagnosed cytomegalovirus status with high specificity and sensitivity.

J gave up 7 bases and V 4 bases, and 10 bases lay outside the gene matches. Germline CDR1 and CDR2: SGHRS and YFSETQ. The CDR3 totals 16 residues. Only in-frame clones appear in the TCRdb table, and some are missing; sequencing was by immunoSEQ multiplex PCR. The profile shows about 330,000 clones, approximately 90% of them singletons. With regard to this clone: Its specificity is not known.

V and J are TRBV5-1 and TRBJ2-6; the match to TRBD1 covers 8 bases. This TCR came from a woman aged 18-35 years in good health and CMV-seronegative. The sample was PBMCs. The CDR3 protein is CASSARQGLSANVLTF. CDR3 in DNA: TGCGCCAGCAGCGCCCGACAGGGGCTGAGTGCCAACGTCCTGACTTTC. Drawing the rest from reference TRBV5-1 and TRBJ2-6, the complete variable domain is KAGVTQTPRYLIKTRGQQVTLSCSPISGHRSVSWYQQTPGQGLQFLFEYFSETQRNKGNFPGRFSGRQFSNSRSEMNVSTLELGDSALYLCASSARQGLSANVLTFGAGSRLTVL.